The 14 T cell receptor beta chains presented below share a single source sample, sequenced in a study of cytomegalovirus exposure and HLA in healthy donors. Researchers ran the PCR with 60 Vbeta and 13 Jbeta primers. TCRdb's copy holds only in-frame clones and misses some; the assay was immunoSEQ multiplex PCR. The table lists 150,000 to 200,000 clones, 80% of them singletons, with approximately 1% in the top ten. The sequenced sample was PBMCs. Every receptor here comes from a woman between 35 and 50 years old in good health and CMV-seronegative.

This clone was recorded a few times. This chain uses TRBV10-3 with TRBJ2-3; 10 bases are a match to TRBD2. From germline, CDR1 is ENHRY and CDR2 SYGVKD. CDR3 length equals 16 residues. V dropped 3 bases and J dropped 2; count of bases not matched to a gene: 5. The CDR3 coding sequence is TGTGCCATCAGTGACTGGACTAGCGGAAACACAGATACGCAGTATTTT. As protein: CAISDWTSGNTDTQYF.

This clone has only one observation. The chain couples TRBV4-1 to TRBJ1-4; no clear D gene. V was clipped by 0 bases and J by 0 bases, with 17 bases between them. Germline loops: CDR1 MGHRA, CDR2 YSYEKL. This CDR3 region has 19 residues. DNA of the CDR3: TGCGCCAGCAGCCAAGATCGGTCAGGTTCCTCTGCAACTAATGAAAAACTGTTTTTT. Translated, it gives CASSQDRSGSSATNEKLFF.

The chain couples TRBV5-6 to TRBJ2-7, with 7 bases identical to TRBD2. The CDR3 is 16 amino acids. CDR1 is SGHDT and CDR2 is YYEEEE in the germline V gene. V dropped 2 bases and J dropped 0; count of bases not matched to a gene: 8. The CDR3 loop reads CASSLPTSFGSYEQYF. The CDR3 DNA follows: TGTGCCAGCAGCTTACCGACTAGCTTCGGCTCCTACGAGCAGTACTTC.

The chain combines TRBV18 with TRBJ1-1; D is uncertain. V lost 6 bases, J lost 5 bases, and 10 bases lay in between. In germline, CDR1 is KGHSH, CDR2 LQKENI. The CDR3 runs 12 residues. For the CDR3, the DNA is TGTGCCAGCTCCCGCCCCGGGACTGAAGCTTTCTTT. Translation gives CASSRPGTEAFF.

This clone has a handful of counts. The CDR3 region has the DNA TGTGCCAGTACTGGGCACCGCGGGGAGCTGTTTTTT. As protein: CASTGHRGELFF. V gene TRBV19 combines with J gene TRBJ2-2; D is ambiguous. CDR1 is LNHDA, CDR2 SQIVND, per germline (reference sequence). The CDR3 has 12 amino acids. Trimming shortened V by 7 bases and J by 7 bases, and 10 bases separated the two germline ends.

The genes are TRBV5-1 and TRBJ2-1; the D gene is possibly TRBD2 (6 bases). V was shortened by 1 base and J by 1 base, with 9 bases between the two germline ends. The CDR3 sequence is 15 residues long. The V gene's germline CDR1 is SGHRS and CDR2 YFSETQ. CDR3 DNA sequence: TGCGCCAGCAGCTTGAACGGAGGGTCCTACAATGAGCAGTTCTTC. Translation gives CASSLNGGSYNEQFF.

The V call is TRBV7-9, the J call TRBJ2-2, with D perhaps TRBD2 (5 bases). Trimming cost V 2 bases and J 6 bases, with 7 bases left between them. The CDR3 sequence is 13 residues long. From germline, CDR1 is SEHNR and CDR2 FQNEAQ (reference sequence). DNA for the CDR3: TGTGCCAGCAGCTTATCGGGGTCCGGGGAGCTGTTTTTT. It translates to CASSLSGSGELFF.

The CDR3 protein is CASRRNREYYYEQYF. DNA for the CDR3: TGTGCCAGCAGGCGCAACAGGGAGTACTACTACGAGCAGTACTTC. The chain carries TRBV6-5 and TRBJ2-7; possible D gene TRBD1, 6 bases. V lost 6 bases and J 3 bases, leaving 18 bases between the germline ends. The CDR3 length is 15 residues. Germline loops: CDR1 MNHEY, CDR2 SVGAGI.

This clone was seen only once. This chain links TRBV2 with TRBJ2-3; TRBD1 might be the D (6 bases). The germline V gene encodes CDR1 SNHLY and CDR2 FYNNEI. Trimming left V 11 bases short and J 3 bases short, with 21 bases between. The CDR3 has 15 residues. The CDR3 reads CAGAKEAGVTDTQYF. The CDR3 DNA reads as TGTGCCGGGGCAAAGGAGGCAGGGGTGACAGATACGCAGTATTTT.

The V and J genes are TRBV19 and TRBJ2-5; tentative D call: TRBD1 (6 bases). This CDR3 has 13 residues. Trimming took 5 bases from V and 2 from J, leaving 9 bases between them. Per the germline V gene, CDR1 is LNHDA and CDR2 is SQIVND (reference sequence). In DNA form, the CDR3 reads TGTGCCAGTAGTGCACAGGGACAAGAGACCCAGTACTTC. Translating gives CASSAQGQETQYF.

The chain combines TRBV4-1 with TRBJ1-4; weak D call: TRBD1 (5 bases). The CDR3 is 13 amino acids. The V gene lost 2 bases and the J gene lost 8 bases, with 9 bases spanning the gap. Germline-derived CDR1 and CDR2 are MGHRA and YSYEKL. CDR3 sequence: CASSQPRGEKLFF. The CDR3 DNA reads TGCGCCAGCAGCCAACCTAGGGGAGAAAAACTGTTTTTT.

The V call is TRBV7-9, the J call TRBJ2-1; 8 bases map to TRBD2. Germline V gene sequence: CDR1 SEHNR, CDR2 FQNEAQ (reference sequence). CDR3 length: 17 residues. V was clipped by 3 bases and J by 8 bases; unmatched bases: 15. CDR3 DNA: TGTGCCAGCAGCTTGGGGTATCCGGGAGGGAGTAGGTATGAGCAGTTCTTC. Translating gives CASSLGYPGGSRYEQFF. The full variable domain, its missing parts supplied by reference TRBV7-9 and TRBJ2-1, is DTGVSQNPRHKITKRGQNVTFRCDPISEHNRLYWYRQTLGQGPEFLTYFQNEAQLEKSRLLSDRFSAERPKGSFSTLEIQRTEQGDSAMYLCASSLGYPGGSRYEQFFGPGTRLTVL.

This chain joins TRBV4-2 and TRBJ2-4; D may be TRBD1 (5 bases). Trimming shortened V by 1 base and J by 8 bases, and 15 bases separated the two germline ends. Germline V gene data show CDR1 as LGHNA and CDR2 as YNFKEQ. There are 15 residues in the CDR3. The CDR3 loop reads CASSQAGLGVDIQYF. As DNA, the CDR3 is TGTGCCAGCAGCCAAGCAGGTCTAGGGGTAGACATTCAGTACTTC.

The table lists this clone with a few counts. The chain combines TRBV4-2 with TRBJ1-4; 9 bases agree with TRBD1. The V gene end was trimmed by 0 bases and the J gene end by 0 bases; junction bases not matched to a gene: 8. Per the germline V gene, CDR1 is LGHNA and CDR2 is YNFKEQ. CDR3 length equals 19 residues. The CDR3 loop reads CASSQDPGQGSATNEKLFF. The CDR3 nucleotides are TGTGCCAGCAGCCAAGACCCCGGACAGGGGAGCGCAACTAATGAAAAACTGTTTTTT.